The TCR beta chain under discussion was sequenced for a study of T cell changes during pregnancy in multiple sclerosis. The table lists this clone with a few counts. TCRdb's table, derived via immunoSEQ multiplex PCR, lists solely in-frame clones and lacks some. This repertoire shows about 100,000 clones, around 92% found once; its top ten account for roughly 0.9%. With 6 bases removed from V and 4 bases from J, the gap between germline ends came to 9 bases. Germline V gene lookup returns CDR1 MRHNA and CDR2 SNTAGT. There are 13 residues in the CDR3. The receptor's source is a female donor with multiple sclerosis, enrolled in a pregnancy study. The chain uses TRBV6-4 and TRBJ2-2, with D perhaps TRBD1 (6 bases). The sample here was peripheral blood, taken before pregnancy. The CDR3 region is CASSADSTGELFF. The CDR3 DNA reads as TGTGCCAGCAGCGCGGACAGCACCGGGGAGCTGTTTTTT.